The following is a T cell receptor beta chain sequence with its context. Its antigen is unidentified. Here immunoSEQ multiplex PCR was the method, and the copy in TCRdb shows in-frame clones only, minus some. The sample shows 1.4 million or so clones, 98% of them seen only once. This sample is drawn from a study of shared clonotypes between healthy human individuals. For the study at large: Each donor's CD8 memory used one plate, CD8 naive two, each CD4 subset three. Study conclusions and caveats: It was anticipated that sequencing depth would influence how many clonotypes donors shared. Incomplete sequencing of sorted subsets was indicated by rarefaction despite large depth.

Negatively enriched CD4+ T cells were divided by CD45RA into naive and memory. The V and J ends lost 0 bases and 0 bases respectively, with 13 bases between them. The CDR3 is 17 amino acids. The germline V gene encodes CDR1 SGHRS and CDR2 YFSETQ. The chain employs TRBV5-1 and TRBJ1-5; no definite D call. The receptor comes from a man younger than 45 in good health. The sequenced material came from naive CD4+ T cells sorted from blood. As to subset: CD45RA+ positively selected. CDR3 region: CASSLGAASYSNQPQHF. CDR3 nucleotides: TGCGCCAGCAGCTTGGGAGCAGCATCCTATAGCAATCAGCCCCAGCATTTT.